The source of this TCR beta chain is a study of blood T cell repertoires in COVID-19. CDR1 is SEHNR, CDR2 FQNEAQ, per germline (reference sequence). The CDR3 contains 14 residues. The ends were cut back, 2 bases at V and 4 bases at J, with 11 bases in the middle. The assay was immunoSEQ multiplex PCR, and TCRdb's table has in-frame clones only and misses some. The repertoire holds some 300,000 clones, about nine tenths seen once, with 5.5% to 7% in the top ten. The chain employs TRBV7-9 and TRBJ1-2; D perhaps matches TRBD1 (5 bases). What was sequenced was peripheral blood. This clonotype originated in a woman aged 30 to 39 who had recovered from COVID-19. The CDR3 reads CASSLLTAIYGYTF. CDR3 bases: TGTGCCAGCAGCTTACTGACAGCCATCTATGGCTACACCTTC.